Listed below are T cell receptor beta chains from one sample, sequenced in a study of T-cell memory formation after mild COVID-19. TCRdb independently ran MiXCR on the 5' RACE reads; one entry per CDR3 protein. The table includes hundreds of thousands of distinct CDR3 sequences, roughly 20% detected once. Sequenced material: PBMCs or a T cell subset sorted from them (not recorded which). The receptors here all came from an adult woman who had mild COVID-19 (a few samples of this study predate the infection). Cell type and time point are not known. Both conserved end residues are trimmed from each CDR3.

j_gene	v_gene	CDR3aa
TRBJ1-1	TRBV24-1	ATMGASNTEAF
TRBJ2-7	TRBV6-5	ASSATGTSSYEQY
TRBJ2-2	TRBV6-2/TRBV6-3	ASSGQGSGELF
TRBJ2-7	TRBV5-1	ASTRGDSYEQY
TRBJ2-1	TRBV19	ASSIPSGRSREQF
TRBJ1-2	TRBV24-1	ATSDQQGDYGYT
TRBJ2-2	TRBV2	ASSLGGSNGELF
TRBJ2-3	TRBV7-3	ASSLRGGQLTDTQY
TRBJ1-1	TRBV4-1	ASSQDGRVKAF
TRBJ2-4	TRBV7-9	ASSWTQGEAKNIQY
TRBJ2-5	TRBV12-3/TRBV12-4	ASSSGTVTQETQY
TRBJ2-1	TRBV2	ASRGTSGGAGDEQF
TRBJ2-5	TRBV23-1	ASSTRGEGTQY
TRBJ2-1	TRBV24-1	ATSDSTGTPREQF
TRBJ2-3	TRBV18	ASSPPSRDTQY
TRBJ2-1	TRBV7-6	ASSLAVAGNEQF
TRBJ1-1	TRBV5-1	ASSLEGQARGRASKINTEAF
TRBJ2-5	TRBV14	ASSQEKGTQY
TRBJ2-3	TRBV2	ASSEGPFASTDTQY
TRBJ2-3	TRBV13	ASSLFDVTTDTQY
TRBJ1-1	TRBV5-1	ASSLVEVMNTEAF
TRBJ2-3	TRBV24-1	ATSDPGRDTQY
TRBJ1-5	TRBV30	AWRNSQGNQPQH
TRBJ1-1	TRBV5-1	ASSLGTGGTEAF
TRBJ2-3	TRBV15	ATSSSRGRVTDTQY
TRBJ2-3	TRBV4-1	ASMAGTGKTDTQY
TRBJ1-5	TRBV27	ASSLSLNQPQH
TRBJ2-1	TRBV4-1	ASSPPASGGVNEQF
TRBJ1-1	TRBV27	ASSSGQLNTEAF
TRBJ1-1	TRBV5-1	ASRKRGATEAF
TRBJ2-7	TRBV13	ASSSQLAVLYEQY
TRBJ1-1	TRBV7-8	ASSLGGAVLNTEAF
TRBJ1-2	TRBV12-3/TRBV12-4	ASSLLGAGSMDYGYT
TRBJ2-3	TRBV19	ASSGRPDTQY
TRBJ2-1	TRBV5-1	ASSPPGAGVSEQF
TRBJ2-2	TRBV4-2	ASSGRALAGFNTGELF
TRBJ2-5	TRBV10-3	AIREGVKETQY
TRBJ1-1	TRBV2	ASSEAPEGEAF
TRBJ1-6	TRBV7-6	ASSVRGRGPQVLH
TRBJ1-2	TRBV24-1	ATSDLQGRYGYT
TRBJ1-2	TRBV29-1	SVGQTANYGYT
TRBJ2-3	TRBV7-2	ASSRTSGRASTQY
TRBJ1-2	TRBV12-3/TRBV12-4	ASRERTGSIGYT
TRBJ2-2	TRBV3-1	ASSPGHYTGELI
TRBJ2-1	TRBV15	ATSRVAGADNEQF
TRBJ2-5	TRBV20-1	SAQNAEDSKQTQY
TRBJ2-7	TRBV2	ASTPAGRGTYEQY
TRBJ1-6	TRBV12-3/TRBV12-4	ASSSSGRANSPLH
TRBJ1-3	TRBV20-1	SGIEGAFSGNTIY
TRBJ1-1	TRBV5-1	ASTLGSAGTGVRAEAF